A selection of T cell receptor beta chains follows, all from one sample in a study of blood T cell repertoires in COVID-19. The table came from immunoSEQ multiplex PCR; TCRdb's copy has only in-frame clones and leaves some out. The repertoire consists of around 59,000 clones, with around 84% occurring once and the leading ten covering 6.5% to 7.5%. The sample taken for sequencing was peripheral blood. The receptors come from a man aged 60 to 69 with acute or convalescent COVID-19. Each CDR3 is given with its conserved first and last residue. D genes are given only for firm matches. Clone size is given for some rows only: seen once, a few or many times, or a class if the clone is expanded.

j_gene: TRBJ2-7
abundance: -
d_gene: -
v_gene: TRBV6-6
CDR3nt: TGTGCCAGCAGCAAGTCGGGACTTGGCCACGAGCAGTACTTC
CDR3aa: CASSKSGLGHEQYF

j_gene: TRBJ2-4
abundance: once
d_gene: -
v_gene: TRBV5-1
CDR3nt: TGCGCCAGCAGCTTGGGGGCAGGGAACCTAGCCAAAAACATTCAGTACTTC
CDR3aa: CASSLGAGNLAKNIQYF

j_gene: TRBJ1-1
abundance: -
d_gene: TRBD1
v_gene: TRBV13
CDR3nt: TGTGCCAGCAGCTTAGCACAGGGGGCAAATTGGGCTGAAGCTTTCTTT
CDR3aa: CASSLAQGANWAEAFF

j_gene: TRBJ2-7
abundance: few
d_gene: TRBD2
v_gene: TRBV5-1
CDR3nt: TGCGCCAGCAGCCCCGGGGATAGCGGGACCGAGCAGTACTTC
CDR3aa: CASSPGDSGTEQYF

j_gene: TRBJ1-2
abundance: -
d_gene: -
v_gene: TRBV21-1
CDR3nt: TGTGCCAGCAGCAGGGGGGACAGGGCGGACTATGGCTACACCTTC
CDR3aa: CASSRGDRADYGYTF

j_gene: TRBJ2-5
abundance: -
d_gene: TRBD2
v_gene: TRBV11-2
CDR3nt: TGTGCCAGCAGCTTTGACCAGGGAGGGCAAGAGACCCAGTACTTC
CDR3aa: CASSFDQGGQETQYF

j_gene: TRBJ2-7
abundance: -
d_gene: TRBD2
v_gene: TRBV19
CDR3nt: TGTGCCAGTAGAATGACTAGCGGGGCTTCTTACGAGCAGTACTTC
CDR3aa: CASRMTSGASYEQYF

j_gene: TRBJ1-2
abundance: -
d_gene: TRBD1
v_gene: TRBV5-8
CDR3nt: TGTGCCAGCACGCCGATAAATACAGGGACAGGGGGCTACACCTTC
CDR3aa: CASTPINTGTGGYTF

j_gene: TRBJ1-4
abundance: -
d_gene: -
v_gene: TRBV7-9
CDR3nt: TGTGCCAGCAGCTGGGAGAATAATGAAAAACTGTTTTTT
CDR3aa: CASSWENNEKLFF

j_gene: TRBJ1-1
abundance: -
d_gene: TRBD1
v_gene: TRBV6-2/TRBV6-3
CDR3nt: TGTGCCAGCAGTTACCTAACAGGACAGGCTTACACTGAAGCTTTCTTT
CDR3aa: CASSYLTGQAYTEAFF

j_gene: TRBJ2-5
abundance: -
d_gene: TRBD2
v_gene: TRBV5-4
CDR3nt: TGTGCCAGCAGCAGGACTAGCAGGGTGGGGGAGACCCAGTACTTC
CDR3aa: CASSRTSRVGETQYF

j_gene: TRBJ2-5
abundance: -
d_gene: TRBD2
v_gene: TRBV5-1
CDR3nt: TGCGCCAGCAGCGTGGGACTAGTGGCCCAGTACTTC
CDR3aa: CASSVGLVAQYF

j_gene: TRBJ1-5
abundance: -
d_gene: TRBD1
v_gene: TRBV27
CDR3nt: TGTGCCAGCAGTGCACAGGGGAAGAATCAGCCCCAGCATTTT
CDR3aa: CASSAQGKNQPQHF

j_gene: TRBJ1-3
abundance: few
d_gene: -
v_gene: TRBV18
CDR3nt: TGTGCCAGCTCACCACAAACAGGGTCTGGAAACACCATATATTTT
CDR3aa: CASSPQTGSGNTIYF

j_gene: TRBJ2-2
abundance: -
d_gene: TRBD2
v_gene: TRBV5-1
CDR3nt: TGCGCCAGCAGATTGACTAGCGGGGGACTGAACACCGGGGAGCTGTTTTTT
CDR3aa: CASRLTSGGLNTGELFF

j_gene: TRBJ1-4
abundance: -
d_gene: TRBD1
v_gene: TRBV7-9
CDR3nt: TGTGCCAGCAGCAGGGGGCAGGGGGAAAAACTGTTTTTT
CDR3aa: CASSRGQGEKLFF

j_gene: TRBJ2-2
abundance: -
d_gene: TRBD2
v_gene: TRBV7-9
CDR3nt: TGTGCCAGCAGCCCGGGACTAGCGGGGGGGCCCGGGGAGCTGTTTTTT
CDR3aa: CASSPGLAGGPGELFF